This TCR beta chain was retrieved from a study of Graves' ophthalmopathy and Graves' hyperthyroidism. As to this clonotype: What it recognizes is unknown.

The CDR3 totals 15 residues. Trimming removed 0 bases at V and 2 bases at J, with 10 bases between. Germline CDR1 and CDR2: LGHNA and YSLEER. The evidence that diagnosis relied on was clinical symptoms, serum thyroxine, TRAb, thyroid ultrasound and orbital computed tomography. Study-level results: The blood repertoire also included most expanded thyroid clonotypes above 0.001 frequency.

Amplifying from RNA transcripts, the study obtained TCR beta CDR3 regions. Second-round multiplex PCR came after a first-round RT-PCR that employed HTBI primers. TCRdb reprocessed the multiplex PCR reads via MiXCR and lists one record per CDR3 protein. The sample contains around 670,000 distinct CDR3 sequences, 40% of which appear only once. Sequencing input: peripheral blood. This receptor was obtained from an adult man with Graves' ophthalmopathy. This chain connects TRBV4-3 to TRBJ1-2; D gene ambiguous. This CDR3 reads CASSQDPKGNYGYTF. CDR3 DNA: TGCGCCAGCAGCCAAGATCCCAAAGGGAACTATGGCTACACCTTC.